This note documents a single T cell receptor (beta chain) sequence. TCRdb keeps only in-frame clones here, not all; method: immunoSEQ multiplex PCR. Among 200,000 to 300,000 clones listed, roughly 85% were seen once. These data originate in a study of blood T cell repertoires in COVID-19. V lost 1 base, J lost 6 bases, and 12 bases lay in between. This CDR3 contains 14 residues. Germline values: CDR1 SGHTA, CDR2 FQGNSA. This rearrangement joins TRBV7-2 to TRBJ1-2; D is perhaps TRBD1 (6 bases). Sequencing used peripheral blood. This receptor was taken from a middle-aged man with COVID-19, enrolled during active disease. The CDR3 here is CASSLERGGNGYTF. In nucleotides, the CDR3 is TGTGCCAGCAGCTTAGAAAGAGGGGGAAATGGCTACACCTTC.